These 9 T cell receptor beta chains were sequenced from one sample in a study of CD4 T cells in relation to SARS-CoV-2 and coronaviruses. Unexposed donor CD4+ T cells date from 2011-2018, before the COVID-19 pandemic. The cells were cultured for 9 to 11 days before CD4+ T cells were isolated. Their antigens remain unidentified. Using immunoSEQ multiplex PCR, the repertoire was profiled, and TCRdb retains in-frame clones only, with some absent. The table lists about 20,000 clones, roughly 79% of them singletons. The specimen sequenced was CD4+ T cells from PBMCs, cultured in vitro. The receptor source for this set is a human donor in good health.

V usage is TRBV19 and J usage is TRBJ2-3, with TRBD1 identical over 8 bases. This CDR3 has 15 amino acids. Germline V gene sequence: CDR1 LNHDA, CDR2 SQIVND (reference sequence). Germline trimming cut 6 bases from V and 0 bases from J; bases unmatched to any gene: 5. The CDR3 DNA sequence: TGTGCCAGTAGAGCGGACAGGGTGAGCACAGATACGCAGTATTTT. Its protein product is CASRADRVSTDTQYF.

This clone has just one count. This chain connects TRBV6-1 to TRBJ1-2, with unresolved D. Deletions cut 0 bases from V and 3 bases from J, with 11 bases between. The CDR3 extends over 15 amino acids. From germline, CDR1 is MNHNS and CDR2 SASEGT. The CDR3 DNA is TGTGCCAGCAGTGAAGCGGACCCAAGAGACTATGGCTACACCTTC. Its protein is CASSEADPRDYGYTF.

The chain has TRBV7-3 and TRBJ2-5; TRBD2 aligns across 7 bases. Looked up from germline, CDR1 is SGHTA and CDR2 is FQGTGA. The V and J ends lost 6 bases and 4 bases, in that order; junction bases with no gene match: 11. The CDR3 is 15 amino acids. Here the CDR3 DNA reads TGTGCCAGCAGTCGGTCCCCCTTAGCGGGAGAGACCCAGTACTTC. Translating it yields CASSRSPLAGETQYF.

The V call is TRBV5-1, the J call TRBJ1-2; perhaps TRBD1 as D (5 bases). CDR3 size: 14 residues. V lost 0 bases and J 1 base, leaving 7 bases between the germline ends. CDR1 and CDR2 (germline): SGHRS, YFSETQ. The CDR3: CASSLGGINYGYTF. The CDR3 DNA is TGCGCCAGCAGCTTGGGGGGGATTAACTATGGCTACACCTTC.

This chain links TRBV18 with TRBJ1-2, with D unclear. This CDR3 spans 15 amino acids. Trimming stripped 4 bases from V and 0 bases from J, with 12 bases between. Germline CDR1 is KGHSH and CDR2 is LQKENI. The CDR3 region has the DNA TGTGCCAGCTCACTATTCACAGAAGCTAACTATGGCTACACCTTC. Its protein product is CASSLFTEANYGYTF.

CDR3 amino acids: CASSSRKGERVYEQYF. CDR3 DNA sequence: TGTGCCAGCAGCTCTCGTAAGGGGGAGAGGGTCTACGAGCAGTACTTC. This chain connects TRBV13 to TRBJ2-7; weak D call: TRBD1 (6 bases). Germline V lookup: CDR1 PRHDT, CDR2 FYEKMQ (reference sequence). The V and J ends lost 4 bases and 3 bases respectively, with 19 bases between them. The CDR3 is made up of 16 amino acids. Looking up the rest from reference TRBV13 and TRBJ2-7 gives the full variable domain: AAGVIQSPRHLIKEKRETATLKCYPIPRHDTVYWYQQGPGQDPQFLISFYEKMQSDKGSIPDRFSAQQFSDYHSELNMSSLELGDSALYFCASSSRKGERVYEQYFGPGTRLTVT.

There are a few counts of this clone. The rearrangement uses TRBV27 and TRBJ1-2; D not resolved. Germline V gives CDR1 MNHEY, CDR2 SMNVEV (reference sequence). V was clipped by 4 bases and J by 6 bases, with 0 bases between them. The CDR3 sequence is 9 residues long. The CDR3 coding sequence is TGTGCCAGCAGTTATGGCTACACCTTC. Translation gives CASSYGYTF.

This clone turned up a few times. The rearrangement joins TRBV6-1 to TRBJ1-1; D is uncertain. CDR1 is MNHNS, CDR2 SASEGT, per germline. The V end lost 2 bases, the J end lost 0 bases, and 4 bases lay between the germline ends. The CDR3 has 13 residues. The CDR3 region is CASSERLNTEAFF. DNA for the CDR3: TGTGCCAGCAGTGAAAGATTGAACACTGAAGCTTTCTTT.

The rearrangement uses TRBV7-8 and TRBJ2-1; possibly TRBD1 or TRBD2 for D (5 bases each). Germline lookup yields CDR1 SGHVS and CDR2 FQNEAQ. Trimming pared 6 bases from V and 6 bases from J, leaving 12 bases between. The CDR3 extends over 13 amino acids. CDR3 nucleotides: TGTGCCAGCAGTGCTCGGGGCCGCAATGAGCAGTTCTTC. The encoded protein is CASSARGRNEQFF.